This record concerns one T cell receptor beta chain sequence. The antigen is undetermined. CDR1 is SGHRS, CDR2 YFSETQ, per germline. The V segment lost 3 bases and the J segment 1 base; nucleotides outside the gene matches: 5. The CDR3 extends over 16 amino acids. Profiled with immunoSEQ multiplex PCR; TCRdb holds only in-frame clones, not every one. The table includes about 54,000 clones, approximately 80% detected once. This sample stems from a study of T cells in localized non-small cell lung cancer. Study findings and constraints: A median approximately 60 of the top 100 tumor clones appeared in adjacent lung.

This chain connects TRBV5-1 to TRBJ2-2; 8 nucleotides align to TRBD1. The material was peripheral blood, obtained before any cancer treatment. The receptor was isolated from a female donor over 55 with stage II squamous cell lung carcinoma. CDR3 protein: CASSSRGRMNTGELFF. The CDR3 DNA sequence: TGCGCCAGCAGCTCCAGGGGGCGCATGAACACCGGGGAGCTGTTTTTT.